This paragraph covers one T cell receptor (beta chain) sequence. This may come from a read error, since a much larger clone is one base off. CDR1 SGHRS and CDR2 YFSETQ come from the germline V gene. The CDR3 is made up of 14 amino acids. Trimming cost V 4 bases and J 8 bases, with 18 bases left between them. The study co-extracted DNA and RNA from 20-30 mg of unsorted bulk tissue. A primer in the constant region served to generate TCR beta cDNA from approximately 500 ng of total RNA. Amplification in three nested multiplex PCR rounds with slightly modified ARM-PCR gave rise to TCR beta libraries. TRBV1-TRBV30 forward and Cbeta reverse primers drove the first two approximately 11-cycle rounds. TCRdb processed the multiplex PCR reads anew with MiXCR; each CDR3 protein has one entry. This sample has about 120,000 distinct CDR3 sequences, with around 65% found just once. The data stem from a study of tumor-infiltrating lymphocytes in primary liver carcinoma. The wider study: Samples had roughly 3.65 to 7.13 million productive TCRbeta reads, comparable between tissue types.

The source is a woman aged 60-70 years with primary liver carcinoma and hepatitis B virus infection. The V call is TRBV5-1, the J call TRBJ1-2; a weak D match, TRBD1 (6 bases). Sequencing was performed on tumor-adjacent normal liver tissue. The CDR3 protein is CASSTEYRVGGYTF. The CDR3, as DNA: TGCGCCAGCAGCACAGAATACAGGGTCGGAGGCTACACCTTC.